This TCR beta chain was recorded in a study of T cell repertoires in cytomegalovirus infection. This clonotype came up a few times. The antigen remains undetermined. CDR1 and CDR2 from the germline V gene are MDHEN and SYDVKM. The CDR3 length is 16 residues. Trimming took 5 bases from V and 3 from J, leaving 20 bases between them. TCRdb re-called the reads with MiXCR, one entry per CDR3 protein. The sample includes 45,000 to 65,000 distinct CDR3 sequences, around a fifth of them seen just once. The source of this sequence is a human donor in good health (CMV status not recorded). Some clones in this sample may be carry-over from other donors' samples. This chain connects TRBV28 to TRBJ2-7; weak D call: TRBD2 (5 bases). The sequencing here drew on CD8+ T cells from cultured PBMCs, taken from culture after CMV antigen stimulation. DNA for the CDR3: TGTGCCAGCAGTCCGTCGAGTGGAGGAAAAGTCTACGAGCAGTACTTC. Protein product: CASSPSSGGKVYEQYF.